This entry describes one TCR beta chain. The entry originates in a study of cytomegalovirus exposure and HLA in healthy donors. The donors (healthy individuals) were bone marrow donors. PCR was performed using 60 Vbeta and 13 Jbeta primers. TCRdb's copy holds only in-frame clones and misses some; the assay was immunoSEQ multiplex PCR. The data hold over 85,000 clones, with 81% observed a single time. The CDR3 extends over 15 amino acids. Germline CDR1 is SNHLY and CDR2 is FYNNEI. V dropped 1 base and J dropped 7; count of bases not matched to a gene: 8. The V call is TRBV2, the J call TRBJ1-1; 8 nucleotides match TRBD1. The TCR was taken from a man aged 35 to 55 in good health and CMV-seropositive. Input material: PBMCs. The CDR3 coding sequence is TGTGCCAGCAGTGAAGAGTGGACAGGGAAGAGTGAAGCTTTCTTT. Its translation is CASSEEWTGKSEAFF.